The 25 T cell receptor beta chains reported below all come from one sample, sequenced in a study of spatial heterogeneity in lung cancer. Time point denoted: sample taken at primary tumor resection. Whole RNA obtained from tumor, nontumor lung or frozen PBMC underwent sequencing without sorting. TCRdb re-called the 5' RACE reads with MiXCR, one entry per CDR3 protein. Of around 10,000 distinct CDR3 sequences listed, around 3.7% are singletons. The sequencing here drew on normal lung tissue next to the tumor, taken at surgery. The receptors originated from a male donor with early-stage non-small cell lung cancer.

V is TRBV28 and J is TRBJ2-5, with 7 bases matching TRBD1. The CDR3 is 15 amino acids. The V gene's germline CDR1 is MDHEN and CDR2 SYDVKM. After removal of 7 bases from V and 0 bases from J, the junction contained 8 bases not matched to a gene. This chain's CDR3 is CASKQGRGYQETQYF. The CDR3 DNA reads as TGTGCCAGCAAACAGGGCAGGGGGTACCAAGAGACCCAGTACTTC. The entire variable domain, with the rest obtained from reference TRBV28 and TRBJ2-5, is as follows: DVKVTQSSRYLVKRTGEKVFLECVQDMDHENMFWYRQDPGLGLRLIYFSYDVKMKEKGDIPEGYSVSREKKERFSLILESASTNQTSMYLCASKQGRGYQETQYFGPGTRLLVL.

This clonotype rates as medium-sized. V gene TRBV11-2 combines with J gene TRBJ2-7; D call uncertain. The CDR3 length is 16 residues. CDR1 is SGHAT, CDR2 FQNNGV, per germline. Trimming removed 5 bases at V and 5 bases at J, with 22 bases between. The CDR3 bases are TGTGCCAGCAGCGAGTACGTGAACCTACCTAACCACGAGCAGTACTTC. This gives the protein CASSEYVNLPNHEQYF.

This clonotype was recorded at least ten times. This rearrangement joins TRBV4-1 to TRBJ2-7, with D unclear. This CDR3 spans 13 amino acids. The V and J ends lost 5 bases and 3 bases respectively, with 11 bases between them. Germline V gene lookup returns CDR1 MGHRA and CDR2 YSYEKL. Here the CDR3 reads CASSAERFYEQYF. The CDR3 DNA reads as TGCGCCAGCAGCGCAGAGAGGTTCTACGAGCAGTACTTC.

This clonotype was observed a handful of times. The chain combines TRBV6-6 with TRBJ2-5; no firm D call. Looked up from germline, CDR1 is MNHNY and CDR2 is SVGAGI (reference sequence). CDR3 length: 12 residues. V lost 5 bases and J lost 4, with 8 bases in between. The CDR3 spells CASSVSGETQYF. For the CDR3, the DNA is TGTGCCAGCAGTGTCTCAGGAGAGACCCAGTACTTC.

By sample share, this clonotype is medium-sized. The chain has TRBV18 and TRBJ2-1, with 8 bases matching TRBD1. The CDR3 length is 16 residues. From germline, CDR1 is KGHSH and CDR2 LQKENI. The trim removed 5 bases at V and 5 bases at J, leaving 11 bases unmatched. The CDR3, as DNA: TGTGCCAGCTCAAATGACAGGGGCCGACTTGACAATGAGCAGTTCTTC. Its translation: CASSNDRGRLDNEQFF.

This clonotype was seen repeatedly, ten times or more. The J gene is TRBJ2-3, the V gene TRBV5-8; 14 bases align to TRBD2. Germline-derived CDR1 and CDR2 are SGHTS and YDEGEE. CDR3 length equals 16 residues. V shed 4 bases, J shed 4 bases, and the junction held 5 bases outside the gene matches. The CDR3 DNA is TGTGCCAGCAGCCGACTAGCGGGGGGGAGATCAGATACGCAGTATTTT. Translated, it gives CASSRLAGGRSDTQYF.

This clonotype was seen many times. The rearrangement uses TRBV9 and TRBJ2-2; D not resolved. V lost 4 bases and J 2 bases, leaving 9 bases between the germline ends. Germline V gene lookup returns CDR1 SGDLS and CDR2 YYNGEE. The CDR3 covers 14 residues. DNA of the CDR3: TGTGCCAGCAGCCTACACCTTAACACCGGGGAGCTGTTTTTT. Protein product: CASSLHLNTGELFF. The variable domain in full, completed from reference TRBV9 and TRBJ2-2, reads DSGVTQTPKHLITATGQRVTLRCSPRSGDLSVYWYQQSLDQGLQFLIQYYNGEERAKGNILERFSAQQFPDLHSELNLSSLELGDSALYFCASSLHLNTGELFFGEGSRLTVL.

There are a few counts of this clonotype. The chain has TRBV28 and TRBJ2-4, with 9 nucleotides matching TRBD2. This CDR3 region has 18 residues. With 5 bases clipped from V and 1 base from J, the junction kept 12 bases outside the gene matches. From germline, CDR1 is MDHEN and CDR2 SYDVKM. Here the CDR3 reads CASSQTSGTLPAKNIQYF. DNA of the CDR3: TGTGCCAGCAGTCAGACTAGCGGTACGCTCCCGGCCAAAAACATTCAGTACTTC.

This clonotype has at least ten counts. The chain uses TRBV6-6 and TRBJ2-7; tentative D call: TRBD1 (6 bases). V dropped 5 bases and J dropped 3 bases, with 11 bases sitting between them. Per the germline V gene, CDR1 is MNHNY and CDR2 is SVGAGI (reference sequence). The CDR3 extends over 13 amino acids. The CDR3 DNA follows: TGTGCCAGCAGTCATGGACAGTTCTACGAGCAGTACTTC. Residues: CASSHGQFYEQYF.

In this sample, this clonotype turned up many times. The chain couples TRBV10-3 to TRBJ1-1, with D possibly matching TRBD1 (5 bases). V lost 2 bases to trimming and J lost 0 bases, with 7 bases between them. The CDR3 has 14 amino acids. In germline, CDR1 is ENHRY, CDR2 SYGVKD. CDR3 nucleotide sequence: TGTGCCATCAGTGAGACAGGAATGAACACTGAAGCTTTCTTT. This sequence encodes CAISETGMNTEAFF.

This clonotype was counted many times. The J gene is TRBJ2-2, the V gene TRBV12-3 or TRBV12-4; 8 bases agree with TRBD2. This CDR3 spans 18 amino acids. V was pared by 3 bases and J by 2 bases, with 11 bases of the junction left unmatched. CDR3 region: CASSLPPFGGANTGELFF. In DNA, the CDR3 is TGTGCCAGCAGTTTGCCCCCGTTCGGGGGGGCTAACACCGGGGAGCTGTTTTTT.

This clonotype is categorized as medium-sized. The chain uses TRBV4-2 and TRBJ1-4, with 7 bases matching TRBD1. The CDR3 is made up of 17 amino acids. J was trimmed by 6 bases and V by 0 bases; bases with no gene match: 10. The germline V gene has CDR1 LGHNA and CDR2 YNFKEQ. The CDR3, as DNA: TGTGCCAGCAGCCAAGATTTGGCAGGGGGTAAGGATGAAAAACTGTTTTTT. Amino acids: CASSQDLAGGKDEKLFF.

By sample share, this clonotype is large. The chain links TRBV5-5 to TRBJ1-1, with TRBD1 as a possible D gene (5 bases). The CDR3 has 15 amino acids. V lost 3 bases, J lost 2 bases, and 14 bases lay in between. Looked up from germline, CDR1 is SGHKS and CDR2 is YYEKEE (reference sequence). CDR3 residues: CASSYSFGGNTEAFF. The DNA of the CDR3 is TGTGCCAGCAGCTACAGCTTTGGGGGAAACACTGAAGCTTTCTTT.

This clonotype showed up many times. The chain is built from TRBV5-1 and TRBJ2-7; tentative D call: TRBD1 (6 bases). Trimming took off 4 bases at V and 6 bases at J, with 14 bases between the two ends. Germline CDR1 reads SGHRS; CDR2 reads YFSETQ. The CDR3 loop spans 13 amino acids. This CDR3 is CASSPRTAFEQYF. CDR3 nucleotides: TGCGCCAGCAGCCCCCGGACAGCCTTCGAGCAGTACTTC.

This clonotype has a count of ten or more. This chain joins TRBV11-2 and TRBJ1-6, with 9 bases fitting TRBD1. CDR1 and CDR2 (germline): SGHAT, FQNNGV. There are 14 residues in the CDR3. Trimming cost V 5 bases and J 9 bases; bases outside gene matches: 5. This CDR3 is CASSQQGAISPLHF. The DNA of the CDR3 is TGTGCCAGCAGCCAACAGGGGGCAATTTCACCCCTCCACTTT.

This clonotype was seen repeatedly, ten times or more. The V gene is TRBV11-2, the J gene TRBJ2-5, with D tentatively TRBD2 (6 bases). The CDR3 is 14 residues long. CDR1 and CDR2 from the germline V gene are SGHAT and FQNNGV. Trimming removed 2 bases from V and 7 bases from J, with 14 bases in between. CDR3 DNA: TGTGCCAGCAGCTTAAGTCAGGGAGGATGGACCCAGTACTTC. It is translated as CASSLSQGGWTQYF.

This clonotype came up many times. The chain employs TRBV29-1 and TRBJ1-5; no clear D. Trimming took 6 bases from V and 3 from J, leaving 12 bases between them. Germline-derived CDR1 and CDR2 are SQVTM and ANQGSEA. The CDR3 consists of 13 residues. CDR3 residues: CSVAAGVNQPQHF. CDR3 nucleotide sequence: TGCAGCGTGGCGGCAGGCGTCAATCAGCCCCAGCATTTT. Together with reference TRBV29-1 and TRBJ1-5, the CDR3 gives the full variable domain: SAVISQKPSRDICQRGTSLTIQCQVDSQVTMMFWYRQQPGQSLTLIATANQGSEATYESGFVIDKFPISRPNLTFSTLTVSNMSPEDSSIYLCSVAAGVNQPQHFGDGTRLSIL.

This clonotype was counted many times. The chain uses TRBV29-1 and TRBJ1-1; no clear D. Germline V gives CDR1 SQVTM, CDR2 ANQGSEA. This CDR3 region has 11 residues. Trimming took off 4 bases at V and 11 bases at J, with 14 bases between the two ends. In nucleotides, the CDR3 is TGCAGCGTTGCGAGTAGCTTTTTGGCTTTCTTT. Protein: CSVASSFLAFF.

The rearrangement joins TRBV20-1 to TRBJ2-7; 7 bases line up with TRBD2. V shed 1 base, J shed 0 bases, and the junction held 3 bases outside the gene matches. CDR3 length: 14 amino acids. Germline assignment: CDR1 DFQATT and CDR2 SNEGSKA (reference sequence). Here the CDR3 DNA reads TGCAGTGCTAGAGGGCGGGGGAACTCCTACGAGCAGTACTTC. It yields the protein CSARGRGNSYEQYF.

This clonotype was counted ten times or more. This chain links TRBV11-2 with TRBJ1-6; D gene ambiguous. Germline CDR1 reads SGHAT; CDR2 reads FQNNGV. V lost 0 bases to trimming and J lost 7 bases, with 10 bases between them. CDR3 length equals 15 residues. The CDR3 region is CASSLDRQRNSPLHF. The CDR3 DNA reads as TGTGCCAGCAGCTTAGATCGTCAGAGAAATTCACCCCTCCACTTT.

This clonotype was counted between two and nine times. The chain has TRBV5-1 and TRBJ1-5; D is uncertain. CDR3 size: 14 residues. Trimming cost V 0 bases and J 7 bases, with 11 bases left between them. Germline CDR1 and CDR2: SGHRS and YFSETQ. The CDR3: CASSLGGPGQPQHF. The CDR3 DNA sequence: TGCGCCAGCAGCTTGGGGGGTCCAGGCCAGCCCCAGCATTTT.

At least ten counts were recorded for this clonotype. Written as DNA, the CDR3 is TGCGCCAGCAGCTTGGAGGTCGGGGAGCTGTTTTTT. Protein product: CASSLEVGELFF. V is TRBV5-1 and J is TRBJ2-2, with D uncertain. CDR3 length: 12 amino acids. Trimming shortened V by 0 bases and J by 7 bases, and 4 bases separated the two germline ends. Germline-derived CDR1 and CDR2 are SGHRS and YFSETQ.

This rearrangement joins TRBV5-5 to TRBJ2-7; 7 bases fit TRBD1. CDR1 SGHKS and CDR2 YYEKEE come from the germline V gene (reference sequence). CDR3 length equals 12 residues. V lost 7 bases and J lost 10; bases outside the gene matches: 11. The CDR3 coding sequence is TGTGCCAGCTTCGACAGGGCCGGCCTCCAGTACTTC. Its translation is CASFDRAGLQYF.

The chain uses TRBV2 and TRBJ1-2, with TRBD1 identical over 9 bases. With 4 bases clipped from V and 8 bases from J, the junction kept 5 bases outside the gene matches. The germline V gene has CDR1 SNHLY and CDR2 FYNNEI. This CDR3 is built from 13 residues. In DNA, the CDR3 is TGTGCCAGCAGTGTACAGGGGGCAGGAGGCTACACCTTC. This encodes CASSVQGAGGYTF.

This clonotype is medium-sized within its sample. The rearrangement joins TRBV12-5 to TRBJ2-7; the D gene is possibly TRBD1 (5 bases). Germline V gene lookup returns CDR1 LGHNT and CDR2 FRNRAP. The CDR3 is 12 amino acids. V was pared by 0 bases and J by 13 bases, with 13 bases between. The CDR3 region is CASGLVSAGQYF. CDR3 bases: TGTGCTAGTGGTTTGGTTTCGGCAGGGCAATACTTC.